The sequence of this T cell receptor (beta chain) was determined in a study of T cells in Graves' hyperthyroidism and ophthalmopathy. General observations from the study: Most expanded thyroid clonotypes above 0.001 recurred in blood.

In this sample, this clonotype turned up a few times. Its antigen is not identified. Trimming removed 6 bases at V and 3 bases at J, with 14 bases between. In germline, CDR1 is SEHNR, CDR2 FQNEAQ (reference sequence). The CDR3 spans 14 residues. TCR beta CDR3 regions were amplified from RNA transcripts. HTBI primers were used for first-round RT-PCR of the TCR CDR3. TCRdb analysed the multiplex PCR reads with MiXCR anew, one entry per CDR3 protein. The repertoire includes 450,000 to 600,000 distinct CDR3 sequences, 20% of them detected once, and about 50% sits in the top ten. Individuals with ophthalmopathy presented a Clinical Activity Score of at least 3, a NOSPECS grade of at least 4 and a duration under 3 months.

The specimen was blood. This chain joins TRBV7-9 and TRBJ1-1, with D tentatively TRBD1 (5 bases). This sequence was found in a man aged 40-50 years with Graves' ophthalmopathy. The CDR3 sequence is CASRRGGKDTEAFF. The CDR3 DNA sequence: TGTGCCAGCAGGCGGGGGGGGAAGGACACTGAAGCTTTCTTT. The full variable domain, in which reference TRBV7-9 and TRBJ1-1 provide the parts outside the CDR3, is DTGVSQNPRHKITKRGQNVTFRCDPISEHNRLYWYRQTLGQGPEFLTYFQNEAQLEKSRLLSDRFSAERPKGSFSTLEIQRTEQGDSAMYLCASRRGGKDTEAFFGQGTRLTVV.